Below are 17 T cell receptor beta chains sequenced from a single sample in a study of cytomegalovirus exposure and HLA in healthy donors. PCR involved 60 Vbeta and 13 Jbeta primers. Profiling relied on immunoSEQ multiplex PCR, and the TCRdb table lists in-frame clones only, not all of them. This repertoire includes 40,000 to 60,000 clones. The sequenced sample was PBMCs. Receptors were obtained from a man aged 35 to 55 in good health and CMV-seropositive.

This chain uses TRBV6-6 with TRBJ2-2, with TRBD2 matching 9 bases. The CDR3 runs to 16 residues. The V gene's germline CDR1 is MNHNY and CDR2 SVGAGI (reference sequence). V trimming: 6 bases; J trimming: 3 bases; junction bases outside the gene matches: 8. The CDR3 region is CASSTLAGVDTGELFF. CDR3 bases: TGTGCCAGCAGCACCTTAGCGGGAGTCGACACCGGGGAGCTGTTTTTT.

The V gene is TRBV9, the J gene TRBJ1-2; D is ambiguous. Germline CDR1 is SGDLS and CDR2 is YYNGEE. The ends were cut back, 2 bases at V and 8 bases at J, with 7 bases in the middle. CDR3 length equals 11 residues. CDR3: CASSVGAGYTF. The CDR3 bases are TGTGCCAGCAGCGTTGGTGCGGGCTACACCTTC.

This chain's CDR3 is CASSQVYERDTYGYTF. For the CDR3, the DNA is TGCGCCAGCAGCCAAGTTTATGAGAGGGACACCTATGGCTACACCTTC. This sequence joins TRBV4-3 and TRBJ1-2; a weak D match, TRBD1 (6 bases). V was cut by 1 base and J by 4 bases, with 16 bases left in between. The CDR3 loop spans 16 amino acids. Germline CDR1 reads LGHNA; CDR2 reads YSLEER.

The CDR3, as DNA: TGCGCCAGCAGCCAAGAGTTTGGGGGGGCCTCCTACGAGCAGTACTTC. Protein sequence: CASSQEFGGASYEQYF. The rearrangement links TRBV4-1 to TRBJ2-7, with a possible D match to TRBD2 (7 bases). The CDR3 is 16 amino acids. Germline CDR1 and CDR2: MGHRA and YSYEKL. The ends were cut back, 0 bases at V and 0 bases at J, with 12 bases in the middle.

The gene calls are TRBV30 and TRBJ1-5, with 8 bases identical to TRBD1. Germline CDR1 reads GTSNPN; CDR2 reads SVGIG (reference sequence). The CDR3 has 13 residues. The V segment lost 4 bases and the J segment 5 bases; nucleotides outside the gene matches: 4. DNA for the CDR3: TGTGCCTGGAAAGGACAGGGAGATCAGCCCCAGCATTTT. Translating gives CAWKGQGDQPQHF.

This chain uses TRBV28 with TRBJ1-5, with 8 bases fitting TRBD1. CDR1 and CDR2 from the germline V gene are MDHEN and SYDVKM. The CDR3 contains 17 residues. The J segment lost 0 bases and the V segment lost 6 bases, leaving 10 bases of the junction unmatched. Written as DNA, the CDR3 is TGTGCCAGCAGCGGACAGGGCCACCATTATAGCAATCAGCCCCAGCATTTT. Translated: CASSGQGHHYSNQPQHF.

The CDR3 region is CASSWTSSGANVLTF. The CDR3 DNA reads as TGTGCCAGCAGTTGGACATCCTCTGGGGCCAACGTCCTGACTTTC. The gene calls are TRBV27 and TRBJ2-6, with D perhaps matching TRBD1 (5 bases). The ends were cut back, 4 bases at V and 0 bases at J, with 7 bases in the middle. CDR3 length: 15 residues. Germline CDR1 MNHEY, CDR2 SMNVEV (reference sequence).

V usage is TRBV28 and J usage is TRBJ2-7, with 11 positions matching TRBD2. CDR1 is MDHEN, CDR2 SYDVKM, per germline. This CDR3 has 18 amino acids. The junction had 12 bases not matched to a gene; V was cut back by 5 bases and J by 0 bases. The CDR3: CASSPRVGTSGSSYEQYF. For the CDR3, the DNA is TGTGCCAGCAGTCCTCGGGTAGGGACTAGCGGAAGCTCCTACGAGCAGTACTTC.

The J gene is TRBJ2-1, the V gene TRBV19; TRBD2 might be the D (6 bases). Trimming left V 7 bases short and J 8 bases short, with 21 bases between. The CDR3 loop spans 15 amino acids. In germline, CDR1 is LNHDA, CDR2 SQIVND (reference sequence). CDR3 sequence: CASTLGLTGLDEQFF. In DNA form, the CDR3 reads TGTGCCAGTACCCTCGGACTAACGGGACTGGATGAGCAGTTCTTC. The variable domain in full, completed from reference TRBV19 and TRBJ2-1, reads DGGITQSPKYLFRKEGQNVTLSCEQNLNHDAMYWYRQDPGQGLRLIYYSQIVNDFQKGDIAEGYSVSREKKESFPLTVTSAQKNPTAFYLCASTLGLTGLDEQFFGPGTRLTVL.

The chain links TRBV27 to TRBJ1-6, with 7 bases lining up with TRBD1. The CDR3 runs to 17 residues. Germline loops: CDR1 MNHEY, CDR2 SMNVEV (reference sequence). V was clipped by 2 bases and J by 4 bases; unmatched bases: 8. The CDR3 region has the DNA TGTGCCAGCAGTTTAATCGCAGGGGGTGTGTATAATTCACCCCTCCACTTT. It yields the protein CASSLIAGGVYNSPLHF.

The chain carries TRBV4-1 and TRBJ2-5, with unresolved D. V was cut by 0 bases and J by 4 bases, with 6 bases left in between. The length of the CDR3 is 13 residues. Germline V CDR1 and CDR2: MGHRA, YSYEKL. CDR3 DNA: TGCGCCAGCAGCCAAGATTCTCGAGAGACCCAGTACTTC. Its translation is CASSQDSRETQYF.

The V and J genes are TRBV19 and TRBJ1-2; unclear D gene. The V gene's germline CDR1 is LNHDA and CDR2 SQIVND (reference sequence). V shed 5 bases and J shed 4 bases, with 14 bases lying between them. The CDR3 covers 14 residues. The CDR3 nucleotides are TGTGCCAGTAGTCTGGCGGGGATCAGCTATGGCTACACCTTC. Its protein product is CASSLAGISYGYTF.

The J gene is TRBJ2-7, the V gene TRBV19, with D perhaps TRBD1 (5 bases). Trimming took off 2 bases at V and 1 base at J, with 9 bases between the two ends. Looked up from germline, CDR1 is LNHDA and CDR2 is SQIVND (reference sequence). CDR3 length equals 14 residues. The DNA of the CDR3 is TGTGCCAGTAGTATATGGGGCACTTCCTACGAGCAGTACTTC. It specifies CASSIWGTSYEQYF.

The chain is built from TRBV16 and TRBJ2-3; maybe TRBD1 (6 bases). The V gene's germline CDR1 is KGHSY and CDR2 FQNENV. This CDR3 contains 16 residues. V lost 0 bases to trimming and J lost 3 bases, with 13 bases between them. CDR3 nucleotides: TGTGCCAGCAGCCAATCGGCACAGGGTAATACAGATACGCAGTATTTT. Protein: CASSQSAQGNTDTQYF.

The chain employs TRBV11-2 and TRBJ1-3; D call uncertain. Trimming shortened V by 4 bases and J by 0 bases, and 13 bases separated the two germline ends. The CDR3 loop spans 16 amino acids. In germline, CDR1 is SGHAT, CDR2 FQNNGV. The CDR3 sequence is CASSSPEELSGNTIYF. The CDR3 DNA is TGTGCCAGCAGCTCCCCGGAGGAGCTCTCTGGAAACACCATATATTTT.

This rearrangement joins TRBV7-2 to TRBJ2-1; TRBD2 is a possible D gene (6 bases). Germline CDR1 is SGHTA and CDR2 is FQGNSA. The CDR3 contains 17 residues. V was pared by 2 bases and J by 6 bases, with 20 bases between. As DNA, the CDR3 is TGTGCCAGCAGCTTAAAGTCGAGACTAGGGGAAAGCAATGAGCAGTTCTTC. Amino acids: CASSLKSRLGESNEQFF.

The rearrangement joins TRBV9 to TRBJ1-2; a possible D gene is TRBD1 (5 bases). The CDR3 runs 13 residues. V lost 3 bases and J lost 3, with 9 bases in between. Germline V CDR1 and CDR2: SGDLS, YYNGEE. The chain's CDR3 is CASSGGDHYGYTF. In DNA, the CDR3 is TGTGCCAGCAGCGGGGGGGACCACTATGGCTACACCTTC.